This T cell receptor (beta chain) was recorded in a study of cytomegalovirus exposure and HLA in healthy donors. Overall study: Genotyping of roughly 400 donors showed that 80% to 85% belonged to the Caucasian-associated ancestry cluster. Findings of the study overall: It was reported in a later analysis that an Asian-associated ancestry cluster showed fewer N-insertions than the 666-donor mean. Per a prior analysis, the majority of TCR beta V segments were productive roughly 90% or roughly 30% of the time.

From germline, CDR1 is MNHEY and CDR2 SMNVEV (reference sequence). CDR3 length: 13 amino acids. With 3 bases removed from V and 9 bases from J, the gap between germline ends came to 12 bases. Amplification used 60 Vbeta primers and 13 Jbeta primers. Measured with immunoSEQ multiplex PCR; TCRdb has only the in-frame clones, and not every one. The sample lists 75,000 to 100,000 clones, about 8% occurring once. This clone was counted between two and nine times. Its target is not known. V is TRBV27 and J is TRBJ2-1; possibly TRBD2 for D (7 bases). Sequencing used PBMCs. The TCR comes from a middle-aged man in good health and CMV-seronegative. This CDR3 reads CASSFRGASEQFF. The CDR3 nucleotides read TGTGCCAGCAGTTTTCGGGGGGCTAGTGAGCAGTTCTTC.